The 9 T cell receptor beta chains in this list originate from one sample, sequenced in a study of blood T cell repertoires in COVID-19 (dated by TCRdb to about 2020). The library was obtained by the immunoSEQ multiplex PCR assay. In TCRdb, the immuneACCESS table is reduced to in-frame sequences with V and J assigned. These tables do not hold every clone; where another copy was compared, an unresolved V gene accounts for under half, and the others remain unexplained. The sample table contains approximately 62,000 clones; only one count was recorded for roughly 80% of them. Of the sample, approximately 6.8% is held by the ten largest clones. What was sequenced was peripheral blood. These receptors all stem from a woman between 45 and 60 years old with active or convalescent COVID-19.

The chain is built from TRBV7-9 and TRBJ1-2; D is unclear. This CDR3 has 14 residues. Trimming removed 5 bases at V and 2 bases at J, with 12 bases between. From germline, CDR1 is SEHNR and CDR2 FQNEAQ (reference sequence). The DNA for the CDR3 is TGTGCCAGCAGCCCGCGAGCGGGAAACTATGGCTACACCTTC. This encodes CASSPRAGNYGYTF.

The chain recombines TRBV7-8 with TRBJ2-5, with a possible D match to TRBD2 (5 bases). CDR1 is SGHVS, CDR2 FQNEAQ, per germline. The CDR3 sequence is 10 residues long. Trimming shortened V by 8 bases and J by 9 bases, and 10 bases separated the two germline ends. The CDR3 here is CASARGSQYF. For the CDR3, the DNA is TGTGCCAGCGCCCGGGGATCCCAGTACTTC.

The chain links TRBV11-2 to TRBJ2-1; TRBD1 aligns across 10 bases. The CDR3 covers 13 residues. J lost 15 bases, V lost 5 bases, and 10 bases had no gene match. The germline V gene has CDR1 SGHAT and CDR2 FQNNGV. In DNA, the CDR3 is TGTGCCAGCAGCCGACGGCCTGGGACAGGGGTGTTCTTC. It encodes CASSRRPGTGVFF.

The chain employs TRBV7-8 and TRBJ1-2; D possibly corresponds to TRBD1 (6 bases). CDR1 and CDR2 (germline): SGHVS, FQNEAQ. The V end lost 4 bases, the J end lost 4 bases, and 10 bases lay between the germline ends. This CDR3 contains 13 residues. CDR3 nucleotide sequence: TGTGCCAGCAGCTCGGACAGCCCCTATGGCTACACCTTC. Protein sequence: CASSSDSPYGYTF.

This chain connects TRBV27 to TRBJ1-4, with D perhaps TRBD1 (5 bases). The CDR3 extends over 13 amino acids. Germline lookup yields CDR1 MNHEY and CDR2 SMNVEV (reference sequence). The germline V and J ends were trimmed by 8 bases and 8 bases, with 15 bases remaining between them. The CDR3 protein is CASAKGFGEKLFF. CDR3 DNA sequence: TGTGCCAGCGCAAAGGGGTTTGGCGAAAAACTGTTTTTT.

This chain links TRBV19 with TRBJ1-1; 9 bases align to TRBD1. The V segment lost 9 bases and the J segment 3 bases; nucleotides outside the gene matches: 20. The length of the CDR3 is 18 residues. Germline V lookup: CDR1 LNHDA, CDR2 SQIVND (reference sequence). Written as DNA, the CDR3 is TGTGCCAGCTCAGTATGGGGGACTCCGGGACAGGGTCACACTGAAGCTTTCTTT. This sequence encodes CASSVWGTPGQGHTEAFF.

The genes are TRBV5-1 and TRBJ2-3; 10 positions match TRBD2. Germline V gene lookup returns CDR1 SGHRS and CDR2 YFSETQ. Trimming took 0 bases from V and 5 from J; bases not matched to a gene: 6. The length of the CDR3 is 16 residues. The CDR3, as DNA: TGCGCCAGCAGCTTGGAAGCGGGAGGGCCGGTAGATACGCAGTATTTT. Translating gives CASSLEAGGPVDTQYF.

This chain uses TRBV19 with TRBJ2-3; a possible D gene is TRBD1 (6 bases). The CDR3 contains 13 residues. Germline V gene lookup returns CDR1 LNHDA and CDR2 SQIVND (reference sequence). The ends were cut back, 5 bases at V and 5 bases at J, with 11 bases in the middle. CDR3 protein: CASSSTGIDTQYF. Here the CDR3 DNA reads TGTGCCAGTAGTTCAACAGGGATAGATACGCAGTATTTT.

This chain connects TRBV27 to TRBJ1-1; D uncertain. The CDR3 consists of 11 residues. From germline, CDR1 is MNHEY and CDR2 SMNVEV (reference sequence). Trimming took off 4 bases at V and 7 bases at J, with 7 bases between the two ends. CDR3 nucleotide sequence: TGTGCCAGCAGTTCTAGCCTTGAAGCTTTCTTT. The encoded protein is CASSSSLEAFF.